This T cell receptor beta chain originates from a study of OX40 agonist ivuxolimab in advanced cancers. A note on the overall study: The costimulatory receptor OX40 (CD134) was targeted by ivuxolimab, a fully human IgG2 agonistic monoclonal antibody. The paper reports the monotherapy dose-escalation portion (N ≈ 52 patients) of the phase I ivuxolimab trial. The point of sequencing TCRbeta in the periphery was to test whether ivuxolimab changed TCR sequence diversity and drove clonal T-cell expansion. Partial responses occurred in three dose-escalation patients, of whom one had hepatocellular carcinoma and two had cutaneous melanoma. Intravenous ivuxolimab was administered to patients every 2 weeks at six dose levels: 0.01, 0.1, 0.3, 1.5, 3 and 10 mg/kg. The dose-escalation cohort was 80% to 90% male with a mean age of approximately 60 years, ranging from about 23 to 85. Prior anti-PD-1, anti-PD-L1 or anti-CTLA-4 therapy was permitted, and 40% of dose-escalation patients had received checkpoint inhibitors. Of the roughly 51 dose-escalation patients, hepatocellular carcinoma was present in around 20, melanoma in around 15, renal cell carcinoma in 9 and head and neck cancer in 9.

For sequencing of the TCRbeta CDR3 region, genomic DNA was extracted from the sorted cells. The immunoSEQ Assay was used for sequencing of TCRbeta CDR3 regions. Drawn from immuneACCESS, this table holds only the in-frame rearrangements with V and J called that TCRdb kept. Clones are partly lost; checked studies trace under half to an unresolved V gene and leave the rest unexplained. Within this sample are some 5,100 clones, with 75% to 90% of them counted one time only. The ten largest account for 30% to 45% of the sample. Remarks on this clone: The specificity of this receptor is unknown. One base away there is no much larger clone; base qualities are not given.

Patients with a history of autoimmune disease or receiving systemic immunosuppression were excluded from the trial. Peripheral blood for TCR sequencing was drawn from every dose cohort at baseline, at cycle 4 day 1 and at cycle 7 day 1. The samples were taken from a phase I, first-in-human, multicenter, open-label dose-escalation trial of ivuxolimab. The trial enrolled adults with locally advanced or metastatic head and neck squamous cell, hepatocellular, melanoma or renal cell carcinoma. Before TCR sequencing, CD4+ and CD8+ T cells were separately sorted from peripheral blood. The paper as a whole reports these results and caveats: At doses of 0.1 to 3.0 mg/kg, clonal expansion of both CD4+ and CD8+ T cells in blood was seen between baseline and week 6. After ivuxolimab, more expanded clones were found on average in CD8+ T cells than in CD4+ T cells. In the 0.1-3.0 mg/kg groups, partial responders had among the lowest normalized peripheral clonal expansion, particularly in CD8+ T cells. Low levels of normalized T-cell clonal expansion were also seen in some patients who did not respond. The antigen specificity of the peripheral T cells that underwent clonal expansion was not determined.

The germline V gene sets CDR1 to MNHNS and CDR2 to SASEGT. Between the V and J ends, shortened by 3 bases and 1 base respectively, the junction contains 13 bases. Its CDR3 holds 15 amino acids, cysteine through phenylalanine. Here the CDR3 DNA is all that survives: 45 bases in frame from base 1. This clonotype was obtained from an adult with an advanced solid tumor such as melanoma, head and neck, liver or kidney cancer. Sequenced material: CD4+ or CD8+ T cells sorted from blood, taken in a trial of the OX40 agonist ivuxolimab. The chain joins TRBV6-1 to TRBJ2-7; the D call is tentative, TRBD1 or TRBD2, as each matches 5 bases. The nucleotide sequence is given as TGTGCCAGCAGTGAGGGGCTAGCAGCTTCCTACGAGCAGTACTTC. Translation gives CASSEGLAASYEQYF.